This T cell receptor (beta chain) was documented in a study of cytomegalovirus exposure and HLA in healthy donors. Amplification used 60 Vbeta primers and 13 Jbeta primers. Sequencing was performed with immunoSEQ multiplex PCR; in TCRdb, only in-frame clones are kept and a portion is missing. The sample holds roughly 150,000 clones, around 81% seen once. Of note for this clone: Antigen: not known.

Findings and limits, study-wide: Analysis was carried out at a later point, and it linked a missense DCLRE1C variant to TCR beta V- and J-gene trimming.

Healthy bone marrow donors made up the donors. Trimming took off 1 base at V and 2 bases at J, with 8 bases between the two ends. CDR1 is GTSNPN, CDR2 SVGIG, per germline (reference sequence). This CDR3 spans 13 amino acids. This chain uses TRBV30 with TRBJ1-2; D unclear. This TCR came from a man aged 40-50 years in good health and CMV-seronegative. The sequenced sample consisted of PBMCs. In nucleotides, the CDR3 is TGTGCCTGGAGTGCCGTCAGAAACTATGGCTACACCTTC. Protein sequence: CAWSAVRNYGYTF.